A selection of T cell receptor beta chains follows, all from one sample in a study of spatial heterogeneity in lung cancer. TCRdb passed the 5' RACE reads through MiXCR, listing each CDR3 protein once. The table has around 50,000 distinct CDR3 sequences, 6.5% to 8% seen once. The sequencing here drew on PBMCs, taken at surgery. The receptors derive from a female donor with early-stage non-small cell lung cancer. CDR3s include the opening cysteine and the closing phenylalanine or tryptophan. Size values are once, few and many counts, or a class for expanded clones, and some rows have none.

clone size	V gene	J gene	CDR3 protein
-	TRBV29-1	TRBJ1-5	CSAGHSNQPQHF
many	TRBV5-4	TRBJ2-2	CASSPGRSTGELFF
many	TRBV6-5	TRBJ2-5	CASSYSAGAVGQETQYF
-	TRBV12-3/TRBV12-4	TRBJ2-2	CASRPGGANTGELFF
few	TRBV5-1	TRBJ1-1	CASRVGLEAEAFF
once	TRBV30	TRBJ2-2	CAWSLQGAGELFF
many	TRBV6-2/TRBV6-3	TRBJ2-6	CASRTGRGLAGANVLTF
many	TRBV5-1	TRBJ2-1	CASSLAVDRSGDEQFF
-	TRBV5-1	TRBJ2-5	CASSLISGGPQETQYF
few	TRBV19	TRBJ2-5	CASSAGGRSQETQYF
few	TRBV30	TRBJ1-2	CAGRGGAQSGYTF
many	TRBV4-2	TRBJ1-5	CASSQDSGAHQPQHF
-	TRBV6-2/TRBV6-3	TRBJ2-7	CATIQGTYEQYF